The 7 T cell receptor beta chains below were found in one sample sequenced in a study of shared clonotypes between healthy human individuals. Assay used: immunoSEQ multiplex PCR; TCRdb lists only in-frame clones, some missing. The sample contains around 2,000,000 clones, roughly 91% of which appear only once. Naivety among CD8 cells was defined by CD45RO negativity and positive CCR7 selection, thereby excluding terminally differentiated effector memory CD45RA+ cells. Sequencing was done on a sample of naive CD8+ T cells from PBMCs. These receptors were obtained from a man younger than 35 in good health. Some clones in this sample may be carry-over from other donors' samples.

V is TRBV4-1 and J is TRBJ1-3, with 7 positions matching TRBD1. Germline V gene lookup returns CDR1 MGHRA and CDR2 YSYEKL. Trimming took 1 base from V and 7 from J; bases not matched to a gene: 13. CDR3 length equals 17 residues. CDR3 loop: CASSQANLGGIGNTIYF. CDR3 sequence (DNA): TGCGCCAGCAGCCAAGCTAATCTAGGGGGCATTGGGAACACCATATATTTT.

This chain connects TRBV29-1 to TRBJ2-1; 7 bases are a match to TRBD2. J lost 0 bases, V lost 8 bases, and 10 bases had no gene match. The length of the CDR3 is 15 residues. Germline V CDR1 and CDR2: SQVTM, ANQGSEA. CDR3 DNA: TGCAGCTTCACACGGCGGGGGAGCTCCTACAATGAGCAGTTCTTC. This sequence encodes CSFTRRGSSYNEQFF.

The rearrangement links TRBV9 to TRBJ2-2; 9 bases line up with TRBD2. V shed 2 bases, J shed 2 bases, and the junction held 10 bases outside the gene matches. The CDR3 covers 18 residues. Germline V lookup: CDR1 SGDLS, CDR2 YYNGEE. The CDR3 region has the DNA TGTGCCAGCAGCGTGGGTACTATAGCGGGGGCAAACACCGGGGAGCTGTTTTTT. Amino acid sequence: CASSVGTIAGANTGELFF.

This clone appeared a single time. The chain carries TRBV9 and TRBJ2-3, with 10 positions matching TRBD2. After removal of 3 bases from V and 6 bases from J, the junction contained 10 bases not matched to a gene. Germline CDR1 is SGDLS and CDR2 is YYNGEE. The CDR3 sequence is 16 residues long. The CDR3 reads CASSASGGGPGDTQYF. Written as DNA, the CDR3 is TGTGCCAGCAGCGCCAGCGGGGGGGGCCCTGGGGATACGCAGTATTTT.

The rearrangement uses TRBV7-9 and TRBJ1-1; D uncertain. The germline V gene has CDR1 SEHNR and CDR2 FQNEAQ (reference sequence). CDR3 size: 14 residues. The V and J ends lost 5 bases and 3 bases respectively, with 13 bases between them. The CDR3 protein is CASSPARAYTEAFF. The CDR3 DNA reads TGTGCCAGCAGCCCAGCCCGGGCCTACACTGAAGCTTTCTTT.

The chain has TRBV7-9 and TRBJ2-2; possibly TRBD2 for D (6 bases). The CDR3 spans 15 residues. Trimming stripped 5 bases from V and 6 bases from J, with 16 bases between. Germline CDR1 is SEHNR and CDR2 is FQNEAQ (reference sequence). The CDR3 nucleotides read TGTGCCAGCAGCCCGGAGGAGGGCCACCCCGGGGAGCTGTTTTTT. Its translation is CASSPEEGHPGELFF.

The DNA of the CDR3 is TGTGCCTGGAGAGCGACAGGGGCGACAGAAACTGATATAACTAGCACAGATACGCAGTATTTT. It codes for CAWRATGATETDITSTDTQYF. The chain carries TRBV30 and TRBJ2-3; 8 bases are shared with TRBD1. This CDR3 has 21 residues. Trimming took 3 bases from V and 0 from J; bases not matched to a gene: 23. Germline V gene sequence: CDR1 GTSNPN, CDR2 SVGIG (reference sequence). Using reference TRBV30 and TRBJ2-3 for the parts outside the CDR3, the full variable domain is SQTIHQWPATLVQPVGSPLSLECTVEGTSNPNLYWYRQAAGRGLQLLFYSVGIGQISSEVPQNLSASRPQDRQFILSSKKLLLSDSGFYLCAWRATGATETDITSTDTQYFGPGTRLTVL.